The entry that follows covers one T cell receptor (beta chain) sequence. No antigen is known for it. Germline V gene sequence: CDR1 MDHEN, CDR2 SYDVKM. The CDR3 has 18 residues. V shed 3 bases and J 5 bases; nucleotides not matched to a gene: 11. Here immunoSEQ multiplex PCR was the method, and the copy in TCRdb shows in-frame clones only, minus some. The data contain 90,000 to 95,000 clones, about 93% of them singletons. This record comes from a study of graft-versus-host responses after intestinal transplantation. The overall study: The recipients all started with anti-thymocyte globulin induction and then took tacrolimus and steroids for around three years.

The clonotype comes from a human donor who received an intestinal transplant. J is TRBJ2-1 and V is TRBV28; 12 positions agree with TRBD2. The material sequenced was unstimulated CD8+ T cells sorted from spleen or lymph node cells, taken before intestinal transplant. CDR3: CASSFGLAGRVGDNEQFF. The CDR3 DNA sequence: TGTGCCAGCAGTTTCGGACTAGCGGGGAGGGTAGGGGACAATGAGCAGTTCTTC.